This T cell receptor (beta chain) appears in the sequencing data of a study of siplizumab effects on memory and regulatory T cells. CDR1 GTSNPN and CDR2 SVGIG come from the germline V gene (reference sequence). J gave up 0 bases and V 5 bases, and 13 bases lay outside the gene matches. The CDR3 covers 17 residues. The repertoire was sequenced with immunoSEQ multiplex PCR; TCRdb's copy has only in-frame clones and lacks some. Among approximately 100,000 clones listed, roughly 94% were seen once. The sample was Tregs sorted from blood. The gene calls are TRBV30 and TRBJ1-2, with 9 bases identical to TRBD1. The sequence derives from a human donor in good health. The CDR3 protein is CAWSPPGDRVPNYGYTF. In nucleotides, the CDR3 is TGTGCCTGGTCGCCCCCGGGGGACAGGGTGCCTAACTATGGCTACACCTTC.